The sequence of this TCR beta chain was determined in a study of OX40 agonist ivuxolimab in advanced cancers. Overall study: Aged roughly 23 to 80 with a mean of approximately 57 years, they were almost 85% male. Having had anti-PD-1, anti-PD-L1 or anti-CTLA-4 therapy before was allowed, and approximately 40% had some.

The study sampled blood at baseline, cycle 4 day 1, and cycle 7 day 1. Study findings and constraints: Some nonresponders likewise displayed low normalized T-cell clonal expansion.

This CDR3 spans 16 amino acids. V was clipped by 3 bases and J by 1 base; unmatched bases: 7. CDR1 is SGDLS and CDR2 is YYNGEE in the germline V gene. Sequenced by immunoSEQ multiplex PCR; TCRdb stores in-frame clones only, minus some. The sample yields 68,000 or so clones, about 82% seen once. With respect to this clone: Its antigen is not identified.

This receptor was taken from an adult with an advanced solid tumor such as melanoma, head and neck, liver or kidney cancer. J is TRBJ1-1 and V is TRBV9; TRBD1 matches 9 bases. This specimen was CD4+ or CD8+ T cells sorted from blood, taken in a trial of the OX40 agonist ivuxolimab. DNA of the CDR3: TGTGCCAGCAGCGCTCGGGACAGGGTGGAGAACACTGAAGCTTTCTTT. This encodes CASSARDRVENTEAFF.